This T cell receptor (beta chain) was profiled in a study of cytomegalovirus exposure and HLA in healthy donors. A word on this clone: A junction boundary mismatches the germline segment, possibly from a read error.

This CDR3 is built from 13 residues. Per germline, CDR1 SGHTA and CDR2 FQGNSA. The PCR was carried out with 60 Vbeta primers and 13 Jbeta primers. The protocol was immunoSEQ multiplex PCR, while the TCRdb copy is restricted to in-frame clones and leaves out a portion. The sample table includes about 100,000 clones. This TCR came from a man aged 45-65 years in good health and CMV-seronegative. The chain combines TRBV7-2 with TRBJ1-2, with D perhaps TRBD1 (5 bases). The sequencing sample was made of PBMCs. The CDR3 region is CDSSLGGGYGYTF. The DNA for the CDR3 is TGTGACAGCAGCTTAGGCGGGGGGTATGGCTACACCTTC. Variable domain in full (rest from reference TRBV7-2 and TRBJ1-2): GAGVSQSPSNKVTEKGKDVELRCDPISGHTALYWYRQSLGQGLEFLIYFQGNSAPDKSGLPSDRFSAERTGGSVSTLTIQRTQQEDSAVYLCDSSLGGGYGYTFGSGTRLTVV.